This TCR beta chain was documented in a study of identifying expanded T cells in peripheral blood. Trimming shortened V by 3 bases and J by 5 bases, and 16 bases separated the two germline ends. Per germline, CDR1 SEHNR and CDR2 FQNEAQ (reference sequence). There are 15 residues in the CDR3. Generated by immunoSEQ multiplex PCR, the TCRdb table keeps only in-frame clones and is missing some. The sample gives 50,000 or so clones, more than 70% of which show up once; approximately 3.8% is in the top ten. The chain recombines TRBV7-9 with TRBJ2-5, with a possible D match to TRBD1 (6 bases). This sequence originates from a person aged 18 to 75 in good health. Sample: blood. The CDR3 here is CASSFLGGEGETQYF. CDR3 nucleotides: TGTGCCAGCAGCTTCCTAGGGGGAGAGGGTGAGACCCAGTACTTC.